The 6 T cell receptor beta chains below all came from one sample that was sequenced in a study of T cells after yellow fever vaccination. One entry per CDR3 protein, called by TCRdb with MiXCR from the 5' RACE reads. The sample lists 200,000 to 250,000 distinct CDR3 sequences; under 3.5% were seen once. This specimen was CD4+ T cells sorted from PBMCs, taken 10 days after the yellow fever booster vaccination. These receptors all stem from a man in his late teens or twenties who received the YFV17D yellow fever vaccine.

The chain combines TRBV20-1 with TRBJ2-5, with unresolved D. Germline assignment: CDR1 DFQATT and CDR2 SNEGSKA (reference sequence). V was cut by 3 bases and J by 3 bases, with 17 bases left in between. The CDR3 is made up of 15 amino acids. As DNA, the CDR3 is TGCAGTGCTAGTTATGTCGCGACACTTAAAGAGACCCAGTACTTC. Encoded protein: CSASYVATLKETQYF.

This clonotype was counted a few times. The rearrangement uses TRBV20-1 and TRBJ2-2; D may be TRBD1 (7 bases). V was cut by 0 bases and J by 5 bases, with 13 bases left in between. Germline V gives CDR1 DFQATT, CDR2 SNEGSKA (reference sequence). There are 15 residues in the CDR3. Here the CDR3 DNA reads TGCAGTGCTAGAGATCCCAGGGGGGCGACCGGGGAGCTGTTTTTT. The encoded protein is CSARDPRGATGELFF.

At least ten counts were recorded for this clonotype. The rearrangement joins TRBV4-3 to TRBJ1-4; D gene unclear. This CDR3 has 14 residues. V was trimmed by 3 bases and J by 6 bases, leaving 11 bases between them. Germline V lookup: CDR1 LGHNA, CDR2 YSLEER. DNA for the CDR3: TGCGCCAGCAGCCATCCGGCCGGAGATGAAAAACTGTTTTTT. Its protein is CASSHPAGDEKLFF.

At least ten counts were recorded for this clonotype. The chain employs TRBV28 and TRBJ2-7; D call uncertain. V gave up 3 bases and J gave up 0 bases, with 9 bases separating them. Germline CDR1 is MDHEN and CDR2 is SYDVKM. This CDR3 is built from 14 residues. CDR3 bases: TGTGCCAGCAGTTTGACCGATTTCTCCTACGAGCAGTACTTC. Translating it yields CASSLTDFSYEQYF. Variable domain in full (rest from reference TRBV28 and TRBJ2-7): DVKVTQSSRYLVKRTGEKVFLECVQDMDHENMFWYRQDPGLGLRLIYFSYDVKMKEKGDIPEGYSVSREKKERFSLILESASTNQTSMYLCASSLTDFSYEQYFGPGTRLTVT.

In this sample, this clonotype turned up a few times. The chain is built from TRBV24-1 and TRBJ2-5; no firm D call. The CDR3 spans 14 residues. Germline CDR1 and CDR2: KGHDR and SFDVKD. V gave up 2 bases and J gave up 2 bases, with 8 bases separating them. The CDR3 here is CATSDSQSQETQYF. The CDR3 DNA reads TGTGCCACCAGTGATTCCCAATCTCAAGAGACCCAGTACTTC.

This clonotype occurred many times. The J gene is TRBJ2-3, the V gene TRBV5-1, with D hard to call. Germline CDR1 SGHRS, CDR2 YFSETQ. The CDR3 is 14 amino acids. Trimming pared 0 bases from V and 3 bases from J, leaving 8 bases between. The CDR3 loop is CASSLEGLTDTQYF. The DNA of the CDR3 is TGCGCCAGCAGCTTGGAGGGATTAACAGATACGCAGTATTTT. Full variable domain (remainder filled in from reference TRBV5-1 and TRBJ2-3): KAGVTQTPRYLIKTRGQQVTLSCSPISGHRSVSWYQQTPGQGLQFLFEYFSETQRNKGNFPGRFSGRQFSNSRSEMNVSTLELGDSALYLCASSLEGLTDTQYFGPGTRLTVL.